Only one count was recorded for the clone carrying this T cell receptor (beta chain). The sample is drawn from a study of blood T cell repertoires in COVID-19. Overall study context: From T cells, B-cell-depleted T cells, or PBMCs came the material, which was cDNA or gDNA.

This CDR3 contains 16 residues. Germline loops: CDR1 SEHNR, CDR2 FQNEAQ (reference sequence). V lost 3 bases, J lost 6 bases, and 6 bases stayed unmatched. Per the authors' pipeline: For nucleated cells, counts were estimated from reference gene primer amplification. The protocol was immunoSEQ multiplex PCR, while the TCRdb copy is restricted to in-frame clones and leaves out a portion. That table furnishes V, J and clone size, whereas the DNA furnished D and trimming. The repertoire includes hundreds of thousands of clones, about 90% of them detected once, and roughly 0.26% sits in the top ten. Sequenced input: peripheral blood. The origin of this receptor is a woman aged 18-35 years with acute or convalescent COVID-19. The chain joins TRBV7-9 to TRBJ2-2; TRBD1 matches at 11 bases. Here the CDR3 DNA reads TGTGCCAGCAGCTTCGGGACAGGGGGTTCCCCCGGGGAGCTGTTTTTT. It encodes CASSFGTGGSPGELFF. Full variable domain (rest looked up from reference TRBV7-9 and TRBJ2-2): DTGVSQNPRHKITKRGQNVTFRCDPISEHNRLYWYRQTLGQGPEFLTYFQNEAQLEKSRLLSDRFSAERPKGSFSTLEIQRTEQGDSAMYLCASSFGTGGSPGELFFGEGSRLTVL.